The entry below describes one T cell receptor (beta chain). As yet, its antigen is unknown. The data originate from a study of T cell repertoires in cytomegalovirus infection. Overall study context: Public TCR beta signature analysis indicated the presence of both CMV infection and matching HLA type. Study results and caveats: Cumulative public TCR beta family frequency identified carriers of CMV plus the relevant HLA. HLA-C-restricted CMV-specific TCR beta clonotypes were dominant in the ex vivo response.

Trimming stripped 1 base from V and 6 bases from J, with 13 bases between. This CDR3 spans 15 amino acids. The germline V gene encodes CDR1 SNHLY and CDR2 FYNNEI. TCRdb fed the reads into MiXCR, producing one record per CDR3 protein. The data contain some 230,000 distinct CDR3 sequences, approximately 22% of them singletons. Sample: CD8+ T cells from PBMCs. The source is a human donor in good health (CMV status not recorded). Some clones in this sample may be carry-over from other donors' samples. The chain has TRBV2 and TRBJ1-5, with a tentative D call TRBD1 (6 bases). The CDR3 region is CASSEEQGIFQPQHF. The CDR3 bases are TGTGCCAGCAGTGAAGAACAGGGAATATTTCAGCCCCAGCATTTT.